This TCR beta chain was identified during a study of blood T cells in healthy people across ages. A sample-barcoded 5' primer and a J-beta primer mix were used in a second PCR of roughly 6 to 11 cycles. There were at least 3 million CDR3-containing paired-end reads obtained from each sample. Via MiXCR, TCRdb re-called the 5' RACE reads, giving one row per CDR3 protein. The profile shows about 570,000 distinct CDR3 sequences, 25% to 30% of them singletons. This clonotype was seen at least ten times. The V gene lost 6 bases and the J gene lost 6 bases, with 14 bases spanning the gap. The CDR3 has 12 amino acids. Germline V lookup: CDR1 DFQATT, CDR2 SNEGSKA (reference sequence).

J is TRBJ1-1 and V is TRBV20-1, with D possibly matching TRBD1 (6 bases). Input material: blood. The sequence came from a woman in her 70s in good health. The CDR3 sequence is CSAGGGRSEAFF. The CDR3 nucleotides read TGCAGTGCCGGAGGGGGGCGGTCTGAAGCTTTCTTT.